This T cell receptor (beta chain) was sequenced for a study of blood T cell repertoires in COVID-19. As for the study in general: COVID-19 samples from acute and convalescent phases originated in the United States, Italy and Spain.

Data came from immunoSEQ multiplex PCR; TCRdb stores just in-frame clones and leaves some out. Here the sample spans roughly 53,000 clones, approximately 80% being singletons. This CDR3 is 15 amino acids long. J was trimmed by 4 bases and V by 2 bases; bases with no gene match: 5. Germline V gene data show CDR1 as KGHSH and CDR2 as LQKENI. V and J are TRBV18 and TRBJ1-2; the match to TRBD1 covers 9 bases. The sequencing sample was made of peripheral blood. The receptor was derived from a man aged 70-80 years with active or convalescent COVID-19. DNA of the CDR3: TGTGCCAGCTCACCAGGGGGACAGGGACCCTATGGCTACACCTTC. This codes for CASSPGGQGPYGYTF.